The rows below give T cell receptor beta chains drawn from one sample of a study of cytomegalovirus exposure and HLA in healthy donors. Generated by immunoSEQ multiplex PCR, the TCRdb table keeps only in-frame clones and is missing some. This table has some 200,000 clones, around 75% appearing once. The specimen sequenced was PBMCs. The receptors derive from a woman in her thirties in good health and CMV-seronegative. CDR3s include the opening cysteine and the closing phenylalanine or tryptophan. Each record gives: clone size, D gene, V gene, J gene, CDR3 DNA, CDR3 protein. A D gene is named only where the DNA matches it firmly. Size is omitted from some rows. Given values are once, few, many or a class for expanded clones.

-	TRBD2	TRBV11-1	TRBJ2-1	TGTGCCAGCAGCTGGGGTAGCGGGAGGGTATTCAGTGAGCAGTTCTTC	CASSWGSGRVFSEQFF
few	-	TRBV7-6	TRBJ1-5	TGTGCCAGCAGCTTAGAGGAGGGTCAGCCCCAGCATTTT	CASSLEEGQPQHF
-	-	TRBV7-9	TRBJ2-1	TGTGCCAGCAGCTTACTGCTGAGCTCCTACAATGAGCAGTTCTTC	CASSLLLSSYNEQFF
-	-	TRBV19	TRBJ1-2	TGTGCCAGTAGTATCGGGGGGCCAAACTATGGCTACACCTTC	CASSIGGPNYGYTF
-	TRBD1	TRBV27	TRBJ2-1	TGTGCCAGCAGTTCCCCAGGGGACAGGGCGTATGAGCAGTTCTTC	CASSSPGDRAYEQFF
once	TRBD2	TRBV11-3	TRBJ2-2	TGTGCCAGCAGCCAAAGCCCCGCGGGGGGGCCGATCGGGGAGCTGTTTTTT	CASSQSPAGGPIGELFF
-	TRBD1	TRBV25-1	TRBJ2-1	TGTGCCAGCAGTTTGCGGGACAGGGGAAATGAGCAGTTCTTC	CASSLRDRGNEQFF
-	TRBD2	TRBV7-6	TRBJ2-7	TGTGCCAGCAGCTTAGACACTCCGGGACTAGCGGGGGGGCTAGAGCAGTACTTC	CASSLDTPGLAGGLEQYF
-	-	TRBV11-2	TRBJ2-7	TGTGCCAGCAGCTTAGTACCTACCCGGGACTTAGCCTACGAGCAGTACTTC	CASSLVPTRDLAYEQYF
-	TRBD1	TRBV25-1	TRBJ2-7	TGTGCCAGCAGTGCATCCGGGACAGGGTTTTACGAGCAGTACTTC	CASSASGTGFYEQYF
-	-	TRBV5-4	TRBJ1-3	TGTGCCAGCAGTTCCCCAGTGGGGGCTGGCTCTGGAAACACCATATATTTT	CASSSPVGAGSGNTIYF
-	TRBD1	TRBV7-9	TRBJ2-7	TGTGCCAGTACCGCCGGGACAGGGGGCGAAACCTACGAGCAGTACTTC	CASTAGTGGETYEQYF
few	-	TRBV4-1	TRBJ2-1	TGCGCCAGCAGCCGCCATCTAGACGACTCCTACAATGAGCAGTTCTTC	CASSRHLDDSYNEQFF
-	TRBD1	TRBV2	TRBJ1-2	TGTGCCAGCAGTGACGGACAGGAGAACTATGGCTACACCTTC	CASSDGQENYGYTF
once	-	TRBV29-1	TRBJ2-7	TGCAGCGTTGAAGAGGCGGGCACGACCTACGAGCAGTACTTC	CSVEEAGTTYEQYF
-	-	TRBV11-2	TRBJ2-3	TGTGCCAGCAGCCCTACTCGGAGTGCGGCAGATACGCAGTATTTT	CASSPTRSAADTQYF
-	-	TRBV6-1	TRBJ2-2	TGTGCCAGCAGTGAGTTGAGGTCGGCGAACACCGGGGAGCTGTTTTTT	CASSELRSANTGELFF
-	TRBD2	TRBV6-5	TRBJ2-5	TGTGCCAGCAGCGCTACTAGCGGGAGGTCGCAGACCCAGTACTTC	CASSATSGRSQTQYF
-	-	TRBV7-6	TRBJ1-1	TGTGCCAGCAGCTTAGCTCTTTTCACTGAAGCTTTCTTT	CASSLALFTEAFF
few	-	TRBV6-1	TRBJ2-3	TGTGCCAGCAGTACGAGGGCGAGGGGCACAGATACGCAGTATTTT	CASSTRARGTDTQYF
-	TRBD2	TRBV6-4	TRBJ2-1	TGTGCCAGCAGTGAGGGACTAGGGTTCAATGAGCAGTTCTTC	CASSEGLGFNEQFF
-	-	TRBV5-1	TRBJ2-6	TGCGCCAGCAGCTTGGCCCTCGGTGGGGCCATCTCTGGGGCCAACGTCCTGACTTTC	CASSLALGGAISGANVLTF
-	TRBD2	TRBV5-8	TRBJ2-7	TGTGCCAGCAGCCCCGGCCGGGGGGGAGTCTACGAGCAGTACTTC	CASSPGRGGVYEQYF
once	-	TRBV5-1	TRBJ2-3	TGCGCCAGCAGCCCGGCAGGGTTAGACTCCACAGATACGCAGTATTTT	CASSPAGLDSTDTQYF
-	-	TRBV19	TRBJ1-4	TGTGCCAGTAGTCCGACAGGACAGCAATGGAATGAAAAACTGTTTTTT	CASSPTGQQWNEKLFF
-	-	TRBV4-2	TRBJ1-6	TGTGCCAGCAGCCAAGCCCAGGGGCGGTGGAATTCACCCCTCCACTTT	CASSQAQGRWNSPLHF
few	-	TRBV27	TRBJ2-1	TGTGCCAGCAGTTTACGGGGTTCCTACAATGAGCAGTTCTTC	CASSLRGSYNEQFF
-	-	TRBV5-1	TRBJ2-1	TGCGCCAGCAGCTTGGAAGCGAGCAATGAGCAGTTCTTC	CASSLEASNEQFF
-	TRBD1	TRBV10-3	TRBJ2-3	TGTGCCATCAGCCTACAGGGGAGCACAGATACGCAGTATTTT	CAISLQGSTDTQYF
-	TRBD1	TRBV7-3	TRBJ1-2	TGTGCCAGCAGCAAAACAGGGGGCTTAGGCTATGGCTACACCTTC	CASSKTGGLGYGYTF
-	TRBD1	TRBV11-2	TRBJ1-5	TGTGCCAGCAGCCCGGGACAGGGCAAAGGCGATCAGCCCCAGCATTTT	CASSPGQGKGDQPQHF
-	TRBD1	TRBV30	TRBJ1-2	TGTGCCTGGATCCCCGGGACAGGGAACTATGGCTACACCTTC	CAWIPGTGNYGYTF
-	-	TRBV9	TRBJ1-2	TGTGCCAGCAGCGGTTCCGCGGGGACCAACTATGGCTACACCTTC	CASSGSAGTNYGYTF
-	TRBD1	TRBV9	TRBJ2-1	TGTGCCAGCAGCGCCGACAGGGCCCGGATAGGATACAATGAGCAGTTCTTC	CASSADRARIGYNEQFF
-	-	TRBV2	TRBJ1-1	TGTGCCAGCAGTGTTCAAGGGGCGACTGAAGCTTTCTTT	CASSVQGATEAFF
few	-	TRBV27	TRBJ1-2	TGTGCCAGCAGTATGACAGCTCCATTGAGTGGCTACACCTTC	CASSMTAPLSGYTF
few	-	TRBV7-9	TRBJ1-2	TGTTCCAGCAGCCGCGCCCCGCGGCCGGCTGCTAACTATGGCTACACCTTC	CSSSRAPRPAANYGYTF
-	-	TRBV2	TRBJ2-1	TGTGCCAGCAGTGACCACATGAACAATGAGCAGTTCTTC	CASSDHMNNEQFF
-	TRBD1	TRBV9	TRBJ2-3	TGTGCCAGCAGCGTCGACAGGGTCCAAGATACGCAGTATTTT	CASSVDRVQDTQYF
few	TRBD1	TRBV30	TRBJ2-3	TGTGCCTGGAGTTCGGGACAGAGCACAGATACGCAGTATTTT	CAWSSGQSTDTQYF
-	TRBD2	TRBV12-5	TRBJ2-3	TGTGCTAGTGGTTTGGTACGGCTAGCGGGTGAACAAAGTACGCAGTATTTT	CASGLVRLAGEQSTQYF
-	-	TRBV27	TRBJ2-1	TGTGCCAGCAGTCCAGGGGGGCCCGAGCAGTTCTTC	CASSPGGPEQFF
few	-	TRBV15	TRBJ2-7	TGTGCCACCAGCAGCCGGTACAGGGTCCACGAGCAGTACTTC	CATSSRYRVHEQYF
few	TRBD2	TRBV2	TRBJ2-1	TGTGCCAGCAGTGAATATAGGGCTAGCGGATCCTACAATGAGCAGTTCTTC	CASSEYRASGSYNEQFF
-	-	TRBV6-6	TRBJ1-2	TGTGCCAGCAGTTACTTAGGGTTGGGAGGGGGTAGTGGCTACACCTTC	CASSYLGLGGGSGYTF